This T cell receptor (beta chain) was documented in a study of identical twins (TCRdb year 2016). In the study overall: To test whether fetal clonotypes persist, the study used deep sequencing on TCR alpha and beta repertoires from monozygotic twins, unrelated adults of various ages, and cord blood. To rule out contamination, the twin experiments were replicated at different times with different library preparation protocols.

For this chain, trimming is 0 bases at the V end and 4 bases at the J end, and the number of junction bases without a gene match is 6. Counted from cysteine to phenylalanine, this CDR3 has 16 amino acids. Only CDR3 DNA remains: 48 bases, in frame from the first base. From a lookup of the germline V gene, CDR1 and CDR2 are LGHNA and YNFKEQ. Study-wide conclusions, independent of this receptor: Compared with coincidental sharing between unrelated individuals, an excess of low generation-probability sequences was observed among out-of-frame TCR alpha sequences shared between twins. A weaker excess of twin sharing was found in beta out-of-frame sequences because the signal-to-noise ratio was lowered by fewer shared sequences. Conclusions relied on cross-sectional statistical analysis, since the same donors could not be followed over many years. Abundant cord blood beta clonotypes had fewer insertions, young adult naive repertoires showed a similar but weaker trend, and memory repertoires showed no such trend. In monozygotic twins, out-of-frame TCR alpha sharing was systematically underestimated by recombination models, although the models agreed with sharing between unrelated individuals. Invariant T cells such as MAIT and iNKT could partly confound zero-insertion analyses, though diverse VJ usage argued against this for most clonotypes.

Details on this clonotype: Its cognate antigen has yet to be identified. No base quality values were provided; no much bigger clone lies one nucleotide off.

The library was prepared using 5' RACE. Data came from an Illumina HiSeq 2000. Template switching added a universal primer binding site, and the final cDNA carried a unique molecular identifier that allowed TCR cDNA molecules to be counted accurately. Specific primers in the conserved constant-segment region were used to synthesize first-strand cDNA for the TCR alpha and beta chains. To control for contamination, every cDNA library was double barcoded, receiving both a SMART-Mk sample barcode and Illumina barcodes. TruSeq adapter sequences and Illumina sample barcodes were added in two successive PCR steps. TCR alpha and beta cDNA libraries were sequenced on the Illumina HiSeq platform with custom primers. Per the authors' processing: Raw reads were processed with MiGEC to extract unique molecular identifiers, and MiXCR was used to determine CDR3 positions. For each individual, recombination models were inferred using an EM algorithm with the repgenHMM and IGoR tools. The analysis of shared clonotypes was done with the tcR package in R, with sharing normalized by the product of cloneset sizes. To study raw recombination without the effects of thymic and clonal selection, out-of-frame nonproductive sequences were analyzed. Using fastp at Q25 and MiXCR, TCRdb reprocessed the public reads and kept productive beta chains. Every entry covers one CDR3 protein and lists the most common genes and DNA from its rows. It is TCRdb's table, rather than the study itself, that gives the V and J calls and clone size. For this sample there are about 570,000 distinct CDR3 sequences; 9.5% to 10% appear just once. The ten largest clones represent 2.5% to 3.5% of the sample.

Only healthy Caucasian donors were included. Three pairs of female monozygotic twins, all aged about 18 to 30 years, were included in the twin cohort. Peripheral blood mononuclear cells were the source from which RNA for the TCR libraries was isolated. The sample also formed part of further work on yellow fever vaccine responses in identical twins. As the second publication notes: According to the authors, in identical twins the way T cells responded to vaccination appeared partly convergent and partly personalized. In identical twins, the study followed T cell clones that responded to the vaccine with precision.

Recombination connected TRBV4-2 to TRBJ1-2, with 9 central nucleotides matching TRBD1. The specimen sequenced was PBMCs. This TCR was recovered from a woman in her late teens or twenties in good health. CDR3 sequence: CASSQEGTGMSYGYTF. The DNA sequence follows: TGTGCCAGCAGCCAAGAAGGGACAGGGATGTCCTATGGCTACACCTTC.